This T cell receptor beta chain stems from a study of blood T cell repertoires in COVID-19. The method was immunoSEQ multiplex PCR; TCRdb's version includes in-frame clones alone and lacks a portion of them. There are about 220,000 clones in the sample; about four fifths occur only once, and about 1.3% lies in the top ten. The CDR3 has 14 amino acids. In germline, CDR1 is MDHEN, CDR2 SYDVKM. The V and J ends lost 5 bases and 6 bases, in that order; junction bases with no gene match: 10. The study assigned cohorts using participant-reported clinical history. V gene TRBV28 combines with J gene TRBJ2-7; 7 bases fit TRBD2. The sequence derives from a woman in her thirties or forties with acute COVID-19. Input material: PBMCs or T cells enriched from blood (not recorded which). The CDR3 sequence: CASSETSPVSEQYF. CDR3 coding DNA: TGTGCCAGCAGTGAGACTAGCCCTGTCTCCGAGCAGTACTTC.